This TCR beta chain was found in a study of cytotoxic CD8 clonotypes in ibrutinib-treated CLL. About the research overall: Median treatment time before response sampling was approximately 11 months, range 6 to 36. Whole-study results and caveats: Sampling times (in sustained-remission versus progressing patients) were not the same.

Concerning this clone: The antigen is not known.

The CDR3 covers 13 residues. CDR1 and CDR2 from the germline V gene are KGHSH and LQKENI. V lost 3 bases, J lost 5 bases, and 10 bases lay in between. Profiled with immunoSEQ multiplex PCR; TCRdb holds only in-frame clones, not every one. This table holds 250,000 to 350,000 clones, around 77% found once. The chain couples TRBV18 to TRBJ2-5; D gene uncertain. The specimen was PBMCs, collected at disease progression, from a patient treated with ibrutinib. This receptor was taken from a human donor with chronic lymphocytic leukemia. The CDR3 coding sequence is TGTGCCAGCTCACCTGGCGGCGATGAGACCCAGTACTTC. Translating it yields CASSPGGDETQYF. The complete variable domain, with remaining parts taken from reference TRBV18 and TRBJ2-5, reads NAGVMQNPRHLVRRRGQEARLRCSPMKGHSHVYWYRQLPEEGLKFMVYLQKENIIDESGMPKERFSAEFPKEGPSILRIQQVVRGDSAAYFCASSPGGDETQYFGPGTRLLVL.